This T cell receptor (beta chain) was documented in a study of identical twins. Study-wide results and limits: Where beta out-of-frame sequences were concerned, excess twin sharing was weaker.

Trimming cost V 4 bases and J 10 bases, with 13 bases left between them. There are 13 residues in the CDR3. Germline V CDR1 and CDR2: KGHDR, SFDVKD. This clonotype occurred a few times. The antigen remains unidentified. The donors were all healthy and Caucasian. A template switching step contributed a universal primer site, while unique molecular identifiers were present in the cDNA. Via MiXCR, TCRdb re-called the 5' RACE reads, giving one row per CDR3 protein. The table lists some 500,000 distinct CDR3 sequences, roughly 9.9% of them singletons. These data were also reused for a study on yellow fever vaccine responses in identical twins.

The sample consisted of PBMCs. The V call is TRBV24-1, the J call TRBJ2-1; maybe TRBD1 (6 bases). The clonotype comes from a woman aged 18-29 years in good health. CDR3 residues: CATSEIIQGEQFF. As DNA, the CDR3 is TGTGCCACCAGTGAGATAATACAGGGCGAGCAGTTCTTC.